This T cell receptor (beta chain) was sequenced for a study of OX40 agonist ivuxolimab in advanced cancers. A single count supports this clone. Assay used: immunoSEQ multiplex PCR; TCRdb lists only in-frame clones, some missing. This table holds roughly 55,000 clones, around 86% found once. V dropped 5 bases and J dropped 4 bases, with 14 bases sitting between them. From germline, CDR1 is MGHRA and CDR2 YSYEKL. The CDR3 is made up of 14 amino acids. This material consisted of CD4+ or CD8+ T cells sorted from blood, taken in a trial of the OX40 agonist ivuxolimab. The V gene is TRBV4-1, the J gene TRBJ1-1; D is undetermined. The receptor comes from an adult with an advanced solid tumor such as melanoma, head and neck, liver or kidney cancer. The CDR3 region has the DNA TGCGCCAGCAGCGCCCGCCCCGTGGGCACTGAAGCTTTCTTT. Translation gives CASSARPVGTEAFF.